The 18 T cell receptor beta chains below come from one sample, sequenced in a study of T cell responses to AZD1222 COVID-19 vaccine. The repertoire was sequenced with immunoSEQ multiplex PCR; TCRdb's copy has only in-frame clones and lacks some. The sample has 80,000 to 130,000 clones; more than 75% are singletons. The sequenced sample was peripheral blood, obtained on day 0 of AZD1222 vaccination. The receptors stem from an adult in good health.

The chain joins TRBV19 to TRBJ1-1; possible D gene TRBD1, 6 bases. The CDR3 covers 15 residues. Trimming removed 4 bases at V and 1 base at J, with 13 bases between. The germline V gene has CDR1 LNHDA and CDR2 SQIVND (reference sequence). CDR3 in amino acids: CASSTPGGANTEAFF. The CDR3 coding sequence is TGTGCCAGTAGTACGCCCGGGGGGGCGAACACTGAAGCTTTCTTT.

This clone has more than one count but fewer than ten. V usage is TRBV4-1 and J usage is TRBJ2-7; 7 bases match TRBD1. Germline V gene sequence: CDR1 MGHRA, CDR2 YSYEKL. V dropped 4 bases and J dropped 3; count of bases not matched to a gene: 3. CDR3 length equals 13 residues. CDR3 residues: CASSPGQYYEQYF. As DNA, the CDR3 is TGCGCCAGCAGCCCGGGACAGTACTACGAGCAGTACTTC.

The sample holds one count of this clone. The J gene is TRBJ1-1, the V gene TRBV5-6, with D possibly TRBD1 on 5 matching bases. Trimming cost V 1 base and J 4 bases, with 14 bases left between them. Germline V gives CDR1 SGHDT, CDR2 YYEEEE. The CDR3 spans 15 residues. CDR3 amino acids: CASSLNPGSGTEAFF. The CDR3 DNA reads TGTGCCAGCAGCTTGAACCCAGGGAGTGGCACTGAAGCTTTCTTT.

The chain carries TRBV27 and TRBJ1-1, with TRBD1 identical over 8 bases. In germline, CDR1 is MNHEY, CDR2 SMNVEV (reference sequence). Trimming at V came to 7 bases and at J to 6 bases, leaving 7 bases not matched to a gene. CDR3 length equals 13 residues. CDR3 sequence reads: CASKGQGISEAFF. The CDR3 DNA sequence: TGTGCCAGCAAAGGACAGGGTATCTCTGAAGCTTTCTTT.

This chain connects TRBV7-9 to TRBJ1-2; possible D gene TRBD1, 5 bases. This CDR3 is built from 16 residues. Per germline, CDR1 SEHNR and CDR2 FQNEAQ (reference sequence). Trimming shortened V by 4 bases and J by 0 bases, and 15 bases separated the two germline ends. The CDR3 nucleotides are TGTGCCAGCAGCTCAGGAGGGCAGGGCCCTAACTATGGCTACACCTTC. Protein: CASSSGGQGPNYGYTF.

This clone was picked up one time. The rearrangement links TRBV6-2 or TRBV6-3 to TRBJ1-5; TRBD1 matches 8 bases. Looked up from germline, CDR1 is MNHEY and CDR2 is SVGEGT. J lost 4 bases, V lost 4 bases, and 6 bases had no gene match. The CDR3 has 15 residues. CDR3 sequence: CASSSRTGQNQPQHF. The CDR3 nucleotides read TGTGCCAGCAGTTCCAGGACAGGGCAGAATCAGCCCCAGCATTTT.

The V gene is TRBV28, the J gene TRBJ2-6; no clear D gene. The germline V gene encodes CDR1 MDHEN and CDR2 SYDVKM. The ends were cut back, 4 bases at V and 2 bases at J, with 12 bases in the middle. The CDR3 loop spans 16 amino acids. The CDR3: CASSSTRSAGANVLTF. CDR3 bases: TGTGCCAGCAGTTCCACTCGGTCAGCTGGGGCCAACGTCCTGACTTTC. Looking up the rest from reference TRBV28 and TRBJ2-6 gives the full variable domain: DVKVTQSSRYLVKRTGEKVFLECVQDMDHENMFWYRQDPGLGLRLIYFSYDVKMKEKGDIPEGYSVSREKKERFSLILESASTNQTSMYLCASSSTRSAGANVLTFGAGSRLTVL.

This chain connects TRBV6-5 to TRBJ1-1; D might be TRBD1 (5 bases). This CDR3 has 14 amino acids. Germline V gene sequence: CDR1 MNHEY, CDR2 SVGAGI. Trimming removed 6 bases at V and 1 base at J, with 12 bases between. The CDR3 DNA reads TGTGCCAGCAGCCTGTGGGGGTCGAACACTGAAGCTTTCTTT. This gives the protein CASSLWGSNTEAFF.

This rearrangement joins TRBV5-1 to TRBJ2-2; no definite D call. The CDR3 extends over 16 amino acids. Trimming stripped 0 bases from V and 0 bases from J, with 9 bases between. CDR1 is SGHRS and CDR2 is YFSETQ in the germline V gene. This CDR3 is CASSLEGSANTGELFF. The CDR3 region has the DNA TGCGCCAGCAGCTTGGAAGGATCAGCGAACACCGGGGAGCTGTTTTTT.

The chain recombines TRBV6-2 or TRBV6-3 with TRBJ1-1; D possibly corresponds to TRBD1 (6 bases). The V gene lost 2 bases and the J gene lost 3 bases, with 13 bases spanning the gap. There are 15 residues in the CDR3. Germline CDR1 and CDR2: MNHEY and SVGEGT. The CDR3 DNA is TGTGCCAGCAGTTACCCTCCGGCAGGGGACACTGAAGCTTTCTTT. Translating it yields CASSYPPAGDTEAFF.

This chain connects TRBV6-5 to TRBJ1-2; 10 nucleotides align to TRBD1. The CDR3 is 15 residues long. Losses at the gene ends were 6 bases for V and 6 bases for J; bases not matched to a gene: 10. Germline V gene data show CDR1 as MNHEY and CDR2 as SVGAGI. CDR3 nucleotide sequence: TGTGCCAGCAGACTGACAGGGGGCGACTCTCATGGCTACACCTTC. This gives the protein CASRLTGGDSHGYTF.

The J gene is TRBJ1-1, the V gene TRBV20-1, with a tentative D call TRBD1 (5 bases). Germline V gene sequence: CDR1 DFQATT, CDR2 SNEGSKA (reference sequence). This CDR3 has 10 residues. DNA for the CDR3: TGCAGCGCGGGGAGGGAAAGGGGTTTCTTT. Protein: CSAGRERGFF.

The chain joins TRBV24-1 to TRBJ1-4; TRBD1 might be the D (6 bases). V was cut by 2 bases and J by 8 bases, with 8 bases left in between. Germline V lookup: CDR1 KGHDR, CDR2 SFDVKD. This CDR3 region has 13 residues. This CDR3 reads CATSDWRGEKLFF. The CDR3 DNA reads TGTGCCACCAGTGATTGGAGGGGGGAAAAACTGTTTTTT.

The chain links TRBV4-3 to TRBJ2-5; D gene ambiguous. This CDR3 contains 15 residues. Trimming took 2 bases from V and 0 from J, leaving 10 bases between them. Looked up from germline, CDR1 is LGHNA and CDR2 is YSLEER. Here the CDR3 reads CASSQSNGYQETQYF. The CDR3 region has the DNA TGCGCCAGCAGCCAATCTAACGGATACCAAGAGACCCAGTACTTC.

The chain carries TRBV7-8 and TRBJ1-5; TRBD1 aligns across 9 bases. V was pared by 1 base and J by 2 bases, with 0 bases of the junction left unmatched. Per the germline V gene, CDR1 is SGHVS and CDR2 is FQNEAQ. The CDR3 extends over 15 amino acids. The CDR3 nucleotides are TGTGCCAGCAGCTTAGGGACAGGGGGCAATCAGCCCCAGCATTTT. Its translation is CASSLGTGGNQPQHF.

J is TRBJ1-2 and V is TRBV19, with D possibly being TRBD1 (5 bases). Germline CDR1 and CDR2: LNHDA and SQIVND (reference sequence). The CDR3 runs 15 residues. Between the trimmed V and J ends, which lost 5 bases and 3 bases, there was a span of 16 bases. The CDR3 coding sequence is TGTGCCAGTAGTGGCAGGGACCGCGGAGACTATGGCTACACCTTC. As protein: CASSGRDRGDYGYTF.

The chain links TRBV27 to TRBJ2-1; the match to TRBD2 covers 7 bases. CDR1 is MNHEY, CDR2 SMNVEV, per germline (reference sequence). This CDR3 has 14 amino acids. V lost 10 bases, J lost 5 bases, and 11 bases stayed unmatched. The CDR3 DNA is TGTGCCACACAACGGGACTACCGCAACAATGAGCAGTTCTTC. This encodes CATQRDYRNNEQFF.

This chain uses TRBV7-9 with TRBJ1-5, with D maybe TRBD1 (5 bases). Germline-derived CDR1 and CDR2 are SEHNR and FQNEAQ (reference sequence). The CDR3 length is 14 residues. With 5 bases removed from V and 9 bases from J, the gap between germline ends came to 17 bases. The chain's CDR3 is CASSLDSPIMPQHF. The CDR3 DNA follows: TGTGCCAGCAGCCTCGACAGCCCCATCATGCCCCAGCATTTT.